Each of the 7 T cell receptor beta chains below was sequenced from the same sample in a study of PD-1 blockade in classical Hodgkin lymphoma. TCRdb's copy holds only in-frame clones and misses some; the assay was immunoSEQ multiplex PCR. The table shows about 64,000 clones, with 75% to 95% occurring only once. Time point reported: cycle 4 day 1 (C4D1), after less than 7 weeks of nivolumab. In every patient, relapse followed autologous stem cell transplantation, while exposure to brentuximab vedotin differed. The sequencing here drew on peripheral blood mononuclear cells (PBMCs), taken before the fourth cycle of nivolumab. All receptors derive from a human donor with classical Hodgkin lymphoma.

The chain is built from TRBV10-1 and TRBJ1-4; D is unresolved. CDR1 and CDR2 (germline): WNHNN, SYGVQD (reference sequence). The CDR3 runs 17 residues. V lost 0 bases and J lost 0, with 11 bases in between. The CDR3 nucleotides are TGCGCCAGCAGTGAGTCGGTTTTGGATGCAACTAATGAAAAACTGTTTTTT. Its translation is CASSESVLDATNEKLFF.

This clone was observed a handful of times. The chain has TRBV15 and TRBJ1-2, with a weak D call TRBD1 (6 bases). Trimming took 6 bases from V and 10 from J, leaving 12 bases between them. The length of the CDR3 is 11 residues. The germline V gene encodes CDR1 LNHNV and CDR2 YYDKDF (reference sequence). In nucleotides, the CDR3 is TGTGCCACCAGATTAGACAGGCACTACACCTTC. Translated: CATRLDRHYTF.

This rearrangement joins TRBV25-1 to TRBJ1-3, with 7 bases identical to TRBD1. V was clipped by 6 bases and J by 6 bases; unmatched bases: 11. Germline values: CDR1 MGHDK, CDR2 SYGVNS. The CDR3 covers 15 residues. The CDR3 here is CASRADRRGPNTIYF. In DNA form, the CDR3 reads TGTGCCAGCAGGGCGGACAGGCGGGGACCAAACACCATATATTTT.

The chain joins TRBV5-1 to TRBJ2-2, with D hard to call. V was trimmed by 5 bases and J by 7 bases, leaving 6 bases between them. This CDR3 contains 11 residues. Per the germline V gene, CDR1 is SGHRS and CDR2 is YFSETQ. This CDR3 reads CASSGDGELFF. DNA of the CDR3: TGCGCCAGCAGTGGTGACGGGGAGCTGTTTTTT.

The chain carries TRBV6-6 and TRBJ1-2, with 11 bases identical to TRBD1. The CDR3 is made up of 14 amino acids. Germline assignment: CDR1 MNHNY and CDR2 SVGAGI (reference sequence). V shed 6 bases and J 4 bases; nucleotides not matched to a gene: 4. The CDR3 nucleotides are TGTGCCAGCAGACCCGGGACAGGGGGCTATGGCTACACCTTC. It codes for CASRPGTGGYGYTF.

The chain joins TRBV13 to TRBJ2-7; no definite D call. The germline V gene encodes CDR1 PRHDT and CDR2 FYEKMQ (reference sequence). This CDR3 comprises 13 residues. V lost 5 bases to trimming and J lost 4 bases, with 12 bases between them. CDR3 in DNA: TGTGCCAGCAGCCCTATGTCACTGTACGAGCAGTACTTC. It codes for CASSPMSLYEQYF.

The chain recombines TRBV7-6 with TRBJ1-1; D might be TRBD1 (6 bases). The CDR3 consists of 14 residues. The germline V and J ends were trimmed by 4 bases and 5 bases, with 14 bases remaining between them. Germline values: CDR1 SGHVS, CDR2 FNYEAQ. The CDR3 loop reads CASSSRTGMTEAFF. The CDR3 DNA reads TGTGCCAGCAGCTCTAGAACAGGGATGACTGAAGCTTTCTTT.